The clone carrying this TCR beta chain was observed once. Its specificity is unknown. CD8 cells regarded as naive lacked CD45RO, were positively chosen for CCR7, and omitted terminally differentiated effector memory CD45RA+ cells. The entry originates in a study of shared clonotypes between healthy human individuals. Germline V lookup: CDR1 LNHNV, CDR2 YYDKDF (reference sequence). The CDR3 has 13 residues. The V end was cut by 5 bases, the J end by 0 bases, with 7 bases between. Findings of the study overall: Researchers found naive subsets generally carried larger estimated richness than memory subsets. The study found lower generation probabilities in non-shared clonotypes than in those shared by all four donors. The study drew on few donors, limiting represented genetic and exposure-history diversity.

TCRdb keeps only in-frame clones here, not all; method: immunoSEQ multiplex PCR. Among about 2.2 million clones listed, around 93% were seen once. The sequencing sample was made of naive CD8+ T cells from PBMCs. This receptor was obtained from a man between 18 and 35 years old in good health. Some clones in this sample may be carry-over from other donors' samples. This chain links TRBV15 with TRBJ2-5; D is ambiguous. The CDR3 reads CATSVSDQETQYF. The CDR3 coding sequence is TGTGCCACCAGCGTCAGCGACCAAGAGACCCAGTACTTC.